Presented here are 24 T cell receptor beta chains from one specimen sequenced in a study of identical twins. TCRdb called the 5' RACE reads again in MiXCR, with one record for every CDR3 protein. The sample yields some 590,000 distinct CDR3 sequences, more than 9% seen once. This sample was also put to use in a study of yellow fever vaccine responses in identical twins.

The specimen sequenced was PBMCs. These receptor sequences come from a woman aged 18-30 years in good health.

This clonotype was counted many times. The V and J genes are TRBV18 and TRBJ2-1, with D maybe TRBD2 (7 bases). V shed 2 bases and J shed 8 bases, with 19 bases lying between them. CDR1 and CDR2 from the germline V gene are KGHSH and LQKENI. The CDR3 is made up of 16 amino acids. The CDR3 protein is CASSPSQAGAGDEQFF. In nucleotides, the CDR3 is TGTGCCAGCTCACCATCCCAGGCGGGGGCTGGAGATGAGCAGTTCTTC.

CDR3 amino acids: CASSLQGYNAKNIQYF. CDR3 coding DNA: TGCGCCAGCAGCCTCCAGGGGTACAACGCCAAAAACATTCAGTACTTC. The chain links TRBV4-3 to TRBJ2-4; TRBD1 is a possible D gene (6 bases). The germline V gene has CDR1 LGHNA and CDR2 YSLEER. Deletions cut 4 bases from V and 1 base from J, with 14 bases between. The CDR3 length is 16 residues.

This clonotype was seen a handful of times. This chain uses TRBV5-1 with TRBJ2-5; the D gene could be TRBD1 or TRBD2 (5 bases each). CDR1 is SGHRS, CDR2 YFSETQ, per germline. V gave up 0 bases and J gave up 1 base, with 10 bases separating them. CDR3 size: 15 residues. CDR3 sequence (DNA): TGCGCCAGCAGCTTGGCAGCGGACATCCAAGAGACCCAGTACTTC. Protein: CASSLAADIQETQYF.

This clonotype has at least ten counts. The gene calls are TRBV28 and TRBJ2-1, with 9 positions matching TRBD2. The germline V gene has CDR1 MDHEN and CDR2 SYDVKM. The CDR3 has 16 amino acids. The junction had 9 bases not matched to a gene; V was cut back by 6 bases and J by 3 bases. CDR3 DNA sequence: TGTGCCAGCAGGCCTAATAGCGGGAGCGTCTACAATGAGCAGTTCTTC. Its protein is CASRPNSGSVYNEQFF.

The rearrangement uses TRBV20-1 and TRBJ2-1, with D possibly matching TRBD2 (5 bases). This CDR3 spans 14 amino acids. V shed 4 bases and J shed 2 bases, with 12 bases lying between them. CDR1 DFQATT and CDR2 SNEGSKA come from the germline V gene (reference sequence). This CDR3 is CSAIGSGTYNEQFF. For the CDR3, the DNA is TGCAGTGCTATTGGGAGCGGTACCTACAATGAGCAGTTCTTC.

A few counts support this clonotype. The chain couples TRBV7-2 to TRBJ2-7, with TRBD2 matching 14 bases. The trim removed 4 bases at V and 5 bases at J, leaving 10 bases unmatched. This CDR3 comprises 17 residues. Germline-derived CDR1 and CDR2 are SGHTA and FQGNSA. CDR3 in DNA: TGTGCCAGCAGCTCCAGGACTAGCGGGGGGCCGTTTAACGAGCAGTACTTC. The encoded protein is CASSSRTSGGPFNEQYF.

The chain is built from TRBV2 and TRBJ2-7, with D perhaps TRBD1 (5 bases). Trimming pared 5 bases from V and 2 bases from J, leaving 10 bases between. The CDR3 sequence is 13 residues long. Germline V CDR1 and CDR2: SNHLY, FYNNEI. The CDR3 DNA follows: TGTGCCAGCAGTCCCAGGGAAGCCTACGAGCAGTACTTC. Translating gives CASSPREAYEQYF.

This clonotype was counted only a few times. The J gene is TRBJ1-1, the V gene TRBV7-9; TRBD1 is a possible D gene (5 bases). This CDR3 has 12 residues. Germline V lookup: CDR1 SEHNR, CDR2 FQNEAQ (reference sequence). V lost 2 bases to trimming and J lost 7 bases, with 8 bases between them. CDR3 amino acids: CASSLSGFEAFF. DNA of the CDR3: TGTGCCAGCAGCTTATCAGGGTTTGAAGCTTTCTTT.

In this sample, this clonotype turned up many times. This chain joins TRBV27 and TRBJ1-2; no firm D call. The germline V gene has CDR1 MNHEY and CDR2 SMNVEV (reference sequence). The CDR3 is made up of 14 amino acids. The V end was cut by 2 bases, the J end by 8 bases, with 15 bases between. The CDR3 DNA reads as TGTGCCAGCAGTTTAAGCGCAGGTCTTGGGGGCTACACCTTC. Amino acids: CASSLSAGLGGYTF.

The rearrangement uses TRBV7-9 and TRBJ2-3, with 9 positions matching TRBD1. CDR3 length: 17 amino acids. Germline V gives CDR1 SEHNR, CDR2 FQNEAQ (reference sequence). V dropped 5 bases and J dropped 1; count of bases not matched to a gene: 10. CDR3 amino acids: CASSTRDRVERTDTQYF. For the CDR3, the DNA is TGTGCCAGCAGCACCCGGGACAGGGTCGAGCGCACAGATACGCAGTATTTT.

The table lists this clonotype with many counts. The V gene is TRBV12-3 or TRBV12-4, the J gene TRBJ2-7; D possibly corresponds to TRBD2 (5 bases). The CDR3 sequence is 12 residues long. With 3 bases removed from V and 4 bases from J, the gap between germline ends came to 7 bases. The CDR3 nucleotides are TGTGCCAGCAGTTTTCGGGGTTACGAGCAGTACTTC. Translated: CASSFRGYEQYF.

This clonotype was recorded at least ten times. This CDR3 is CASSLTANYEQYF. Here the CDR3 DNA reads TGTGCCAGCAGCTTAACAGCGAACTACGAGCAGTACTTC. The chain uses TRBV7-9 and TRBJ2-7; D remains ambiguous. The ends were cut back, 2 bases at V and 3 bases at J, with 8 bases in the middle. Germline V gene data show CDR1 as SEHNR and CDR2 as FQNEAQ (reference sequence). The CDR3 runs 13 residues.

This sequence joins TRBV5-6 and TRBJ2-5, with 8 nucleotides matching TRBD2. V was clipped by 0 bases and J by 9 bases; unmatched bases: 7. Germline V gene lookup returns CDR1 SGHDT and CDR2 YYEEEE. The CDR3 totals 14 residues. CDR3 in amino acids: CASSLDRSAGAQYF. The CDR3 DNA follows: TGTGCCAGCAGCTTGGATAGGTCAGCGGGGGCCCAGTACTTC.

This clonotype was seen only a few times. This chain joins TRBV12-3 or TRBV12-4 and TRBJ2-5; 9 bases line up with TRBD1. The CDR3 is 15 amino acids. J lost 3 bases, V lost 5 bases, and 7 bases had no gene match. This CDR3 is CASSAGTGREETQYF. The DNA of the CDR3 is TGTGCCAGCAGTGCGGGGACAGGGAGAGAAGAGACCCAGTACTTC.

The chain is built from TRBV28 and TRBJ1-1, with D uncertain. The CDR3 has 13 amino acids. Trimming cost V 1 base and J 5 bases, with 8 bases left between them. Germline V gives CDR1 MDHEN, CDR2 SYDVKM. The CDR3 coding sequence is TGTGCCAGCAGTTTATCAATCTCGACTGAAGCTTTCTTT. It is translated as CASSLSISTEAFF.

V gene TRBV7-2 combines with J gene TRBJ1-2; no reliable D call. Trimming took 1 base from V and 2 from J, leaving 11 bases between them. CDR3 length: 15 residues. CDR1 is SGHTA and CDR2 is FQGNSA in the germline V gene. CDR3 loop: CASSLGARPNYGYTF. The CDR3 nucleotides read TGTGCCAGCAGCTTAGGGGCCAGGCCAAACTATGGCTACACCTTC.

This clonotype was counted many times. V usage is TRBV12-3 or TRBV12-4 and J usage is TRBJ2-3; D may be TRBD1 (6 bases). CDR3 length: 15 residues. The V gene lost 3 bases and the J gene lost 2 bases, with 12 bases spanning the gap. CDR3 DNA sequence: TGTGCCAGCAGTTTCCGGGACACCTACACAGATACGCAGTATTTT. Its protein is CASSFRDTYTDTQYF.

This clonotype appeared many times. The chain has TRBV12-3 or TRBV12-4 and TRBJ1-1; D not certain. V was pared by 3 bases and J by 1 base, with 9 bases between. This CDR3 is built from 14 residues. CDR3 coding DNA: TGTGCCAGCAGTTTTCGCCCATGGAACACTGAAGCTTTCTTT. Protein: CASSFRPWNTEAFF.

This clonotype has at least ten counts. The rearrangement links TRBV5-1 to TRBJ2-1; 7 bases are a match to TRBD2. Germline V gives CDR1 SGHRS, CDR2 YFSETQ. V gave up 0 bases and J gave up 4 bases; unmatched junction bases: 7. The CDR3 length is 16 residues. The CDR3 reads CASSLGGLAVYNEQFF. In DNA, the CDR3 is TGCGCCAGCAGCTTGGGAGGTCTAGCGGTTTACAATGAGCAGTTCTTC. The entire variable domain, with the rest obtained from reference TRBV5-1 and TRBJ2-1, is as follows: KAGVTQTPRYLIKTRGQQVTLSCSPISGHRSVSWYQQTPGQGLQFLFEYFSETQRNKGNFPGRFSGRQFSNSRSEMNVSTLELGDSALYLCASSLGGLAVYNEQFFGPGTRLTVL.

The chain links TRBV6-5 to TRBJ2-7; D remains unclear. Germline assignment: CDR1 MNHEY and CDR2 SVGAGI. The CDR3 sequence is 16 residues long. V was trimmed by 0 bases and J by 5 bases, leaving 17 bases between them. The CDR3 is CASSYSTRAPRDEQYF. CDR3 coding DNA: TGTGCCAGCAGTTACTCGACTCGGGCGCCTCGCGACGAGCAGTACTTC.

This rearrangement joins TRBV7-9 to TRBJ1-2, with 11 positions matching TRBD1. Germline V gene sequence: CDR1 SEHNR, CDR2 FQNEAQ (reference sequence). This CDR3 is 15 amino acids long. V was pared by 5 bases and J by 10 bases, with 12 bases of the junction left unmatched. The CDR3 region has the DNA TGTGCCAGCAGCAGAGGACAGGGGGCGTTCGGGGACTACACCTTC. It specifies CASSRGQGAFGDYTF.

This chain joins TRBV2 and TRBJ2-5, with D perhaps TRBD2 (6 bases). The V end was cut by 5 bases, the J end by 1 base, with 14 bases between. The CDR3 contains 15 residues. Germline CDR1 is SNHLY and CDR2 is FYNNEI. This CDR3 is CASSQRTIGQETQYF. The DNA for the CDR3 is TGTGCCAGCAGTCAGAGGACTATCGGCCAAGAGACCCAGTACTTC. The full variable domain, completed using reference TRBV2 and TRBJ2-5, is EPEVTQTPSHQVTQMGQEVILRCVPISNHLYFYWYRQILGQKVEFLVSFYNNEISEKSEIFDDQFSVERPDGSNFTLKIRSTKLEDSAMYFCASSQRTIGQETQYFGPGTRLLVL.

This clonotype was found a few times. This chain uses TRBV20-1 with TRBJ2-7; D is ambiguous. Germline CDR1 is DFQATT and CDR2 is SNEGSKA (reference sequence). Trimming took 5 bases from V and 2 from J, leaving 13 bases between them. The CDR3 is 13 amino acids. The chain's CDR3 is CSAAETEPYEQYF. For the CDR3, the DNA is TGCAGTGCTGCTGAAACTGAACCCTACGAGCAGTACTTC.

This clonotype was detected a few times. The chain links TRBV6-2 or TRBV6-3 to TRBJ2-1; D remains unclear. Between the trimmed V and J ends, which lost 4 bases and 6 bases, there was a span of 10 bases. This CDR3 has 13 amino acids. Germline loops: CDR1 MNHEY, CDR2 SVGEGT. The CDR3 reads CASSSMVGNEQFF. CDR3 nucleotides: TGTGCCAGCAGTTCAATGGTTGGCAATGAGCAGTTCTTC.